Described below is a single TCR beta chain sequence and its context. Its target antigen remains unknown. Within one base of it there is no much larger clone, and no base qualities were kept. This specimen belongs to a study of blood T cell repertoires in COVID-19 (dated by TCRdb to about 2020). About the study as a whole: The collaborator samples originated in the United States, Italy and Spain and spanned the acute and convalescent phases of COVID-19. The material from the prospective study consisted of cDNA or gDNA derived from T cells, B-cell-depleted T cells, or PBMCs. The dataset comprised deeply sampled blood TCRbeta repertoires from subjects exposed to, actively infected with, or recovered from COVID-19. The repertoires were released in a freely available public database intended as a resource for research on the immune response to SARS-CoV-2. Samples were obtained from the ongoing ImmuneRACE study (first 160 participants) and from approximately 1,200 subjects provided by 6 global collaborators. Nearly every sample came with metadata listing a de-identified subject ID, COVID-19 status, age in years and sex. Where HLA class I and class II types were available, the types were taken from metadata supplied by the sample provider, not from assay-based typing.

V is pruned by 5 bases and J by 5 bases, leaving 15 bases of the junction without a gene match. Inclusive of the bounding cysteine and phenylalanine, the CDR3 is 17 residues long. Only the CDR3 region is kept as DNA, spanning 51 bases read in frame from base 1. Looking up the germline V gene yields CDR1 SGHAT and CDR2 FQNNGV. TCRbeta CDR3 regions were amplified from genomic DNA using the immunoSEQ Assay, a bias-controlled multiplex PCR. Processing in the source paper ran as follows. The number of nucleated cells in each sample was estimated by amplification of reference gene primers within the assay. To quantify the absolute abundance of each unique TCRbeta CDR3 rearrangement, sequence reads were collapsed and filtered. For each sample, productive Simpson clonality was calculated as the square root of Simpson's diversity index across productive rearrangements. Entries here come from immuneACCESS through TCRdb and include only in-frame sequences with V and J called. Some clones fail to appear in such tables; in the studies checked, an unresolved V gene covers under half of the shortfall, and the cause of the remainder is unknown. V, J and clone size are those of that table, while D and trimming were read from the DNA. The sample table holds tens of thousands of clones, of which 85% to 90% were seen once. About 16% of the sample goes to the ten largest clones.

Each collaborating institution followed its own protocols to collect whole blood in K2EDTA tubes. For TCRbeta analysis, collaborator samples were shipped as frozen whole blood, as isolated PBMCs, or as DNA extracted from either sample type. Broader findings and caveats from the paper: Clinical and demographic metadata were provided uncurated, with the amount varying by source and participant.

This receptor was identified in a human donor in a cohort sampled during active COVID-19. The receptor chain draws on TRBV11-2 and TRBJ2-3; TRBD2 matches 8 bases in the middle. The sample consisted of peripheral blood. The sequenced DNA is TGTGCCAGCAGCGAGTCACCGGGACTAGAGGTCGGAGATACGCAGTATTTT. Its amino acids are CASSESPGLEVGDTQYF.